This TCR beta chain was documented in a study of T cells in tuberculosis. Study background: A South African cohort included IGRA-negative adolescents, latently infected IGRA-positive adolescents and adults with active tuberculosis.

On this clone itself: Its antigen remains unidentified.

Libraries were prepared by immunoSEQ multiplex PCR; TCRdb keeps only in-frame clonotypes and omits some of them. Among 25,000 to 30,000 clones listed, 85% to 95% were seen once. Latent tuberculosis screening used tuberculin skin test and IGRA at entry. Findings and caveats of the study: Shorter CDR3-alpha in active tuberculosis partly drove smaller distances.

Germline V gene lookup returns CDR1 MNHNY and CDR2 SVGAGI (reference sequence). The CDR3 contains 16 residues. Trimming took 6 bases from V and 3 from J, leaving 21 bases between them. This chain uses TRBV6-6 with TRBJ2-7; D might be TRBD1 (6 bases). Sequenced material: PBMCs. The sequence was collected from a donor aged 5 to 30 with latent tuberculosis or without tuberculosis infection. In nucleotides, the CDR3 is TGTGCCAGCAGCTCTACCCACCAGGGGTCGGGCTACGAGCAGTACTTC. Its protein product is CASSSTHQGSGYEQYF.